The rows below give T cell receptor beta chains drawn from one sample of a study of molecular identifiers for immune sequencing clone quantification. TCRdb processed the PCR reads anew with MiXCR; each CDR3 protein has one entry. The data show under 600,000 distinct CDR3 sequences, roughly 25% seen once. The sample comprised naive CD8+ T cells from blood, with Jurkat cell RNA spiked in. Receptor source: a human donor in good health. Some libraries in this study had Jurkat cell RNA spiked in. Each CDR3 is given with its conserved first and last residue. The order of the fields is V gene, clone size, CDR3 length, J gene, D gene, CDR3 DNA, CDR3 protein. D genes are given only for firm matches. Only part of the rows carry a size: once, few, many, or a class if the clone is expanded.

v_call: TRBV3-1
clone_size: few
cdr3_length: 15
j_call: TRBJ2-3
d_call: NA
cdr3_nt: TGTGCCAGCAGCCAAGTAAGGCAGCTACAAGATACGCAGTATTTT
cdr3_aa: CASSQVRQLQDTQYF

v_call: TRBV20-1
clone_size: once
cdr3_length: 14
j_call: TRBJ2-7
d_call: NA
cdr3_nt: TGCAGTGCGCCACTCCGGGACCCGCCCTACGAGCAGTACTTC
cdr3_aa: CSAPLRDPPYEQYF

v_call: TRBV9
clone_size: NA
cdr3_length: 17
j_call: TRBJ2-1
d_call: TRBD1
cdr3_nt: TGTGCCAGCAGCGACCCCAACGCCGGGACAGCCTACAATGAGCAGTTCTTC
cdr3_aa: CASSDPNAGTAYNEQFF

v_call: TRBV6-5
clone_size: NA
cdr3_length: 12
j_call: TRBJ1-2
d_call: NA
cdr3_nt: TGTGCCAGCAGTTACGGGGCAGCTGGCTACACCTTC
cdr3_aa: CASSYGAAGYTF

v_call: TRBV4-3
clone_size: many
cdr3_length: 13
j_call: TRBJ1-1
d_call: NA
cdr3_nt: TGCGCCAGCAGCCAAGATCTGGCCACTGAAGCTTTCTTT
cdr3_aa: CASSQDLATEAFF

v_call: TRBV20-1
clone_size: few
cdr3_length: 11
j_call: TRBJ2-1
d_call: NA
cdr3_nt: TGCAGTGCGATGAATCTGAATGAGCAGTTCTTC
cdr3_aa: CSAMNLNEQFF

v_call: TRBV30
clone_size: once
cdr3_length: 14
j_call: TRBJ2-7
d_call: NA
cdr3_nt: TGTGCCTGGAGTGTAGGGCAGGACTTGTACGAGCAGTACTTC
cdr3_aa: CAWSVGQDLYEQYF

v_call: TRBV4-3
clone_size: NA
cdr3_length: 16
j_call: TRBJ2-1
d_call: TRBD1
cdr3_nt: TGCGCCAGCAGCCAAGATCCAGGGGGTAAAGGGAATGAGCAGTTCTTC
cdr3_aa: CASSQDPGGKGNEQFF

v_call: TRBV18
clone_size: few
cdr3_length: 17
j_call: TRBJ2-2
d_call: TRBD2
cdr3_nt: TGTGCCAGCTCACCTCGGACTAGCGGGAGCAACACCGGGGAGCTGTTTTTT
cdr3_aa: CASSPRTSGSNTGELFF

v_call: TRBV7-9
clone_size: few
cdr3_length: 15
j_call: TRBJ2-5
d_call: NA
cdr3_nt: TGTGCCAGCAGCTTAGTACTAGCAGGGGGAGGGACCCAGTACTTC
cdr3_aa: CASSLVLAGGGTQYF

v_call: TRBV11-2
clone_size: once
cdr3_length: 15
j_call: TRBJ2-7
d_call: TRBD2
cdr3_nt: TGTGCCAGCAGCATCTACCACGGGGGGGGCTACGAGCAGTACTTC
cdr3_aa: CASSIYHGGGYEQYF

v_call: TRBV7-9
clone_size: NA
cdr3_length: 16
j_call: TRBJ1-1
d_call: NA
cdr3_nt: TGTGCCAGCAGCCCCCGCCCCGGGGAACTGAACACTGAAGCTTTCTTT
cdr3_aa: CASSPRPGELNTEAFF

v_call: TRBV7-6
clone_size: NA
cdr3_length: 17
j_call: TRBJ2-1
d_call: TRBD2
cdr3_nt: TGTGCCAGCAGCTTAGCTCGACTAGCGGGGAACTACAATGAGCAGTTCTTC
cdr3_aa: CASSLARLAGNYNEQFF

v_call: TRBV7-2
clone_size: many
cdr3_length: 13
j_call: TRBJ1-1
d_call: TRBD1
cdr3_nt: TGTGCCAGCAGTCACGGACAGGCCCCTGAAGCTTTCTTT
cdr3_aa: CASSHGQAPEAFF

v_call: TRBV20-1
clone_size: many
cdr3_length: 15
j_call: TRBJ2-7
d_call: NA
cdr3_nt: TGCAGTGCTAGAGATTTGCGGGAAAACTCCTACGAGCAGTACTTC
cdr3_aa: CSARDLRENSYEQYF

v_call: TRBV5-5
clone_size: many
cdr3_length: 14
j_call: TRBJ1-1
d_call: TRBD1
cdr3_nt: TGTGCCAGCAGCTTCGGACAGGGCCCAGGTCGGGCTTTCTTT
cdr3_aa: CASSFGQGPGRAFF

v_call: TRBV15
clone_size: NA
cdr3_length: 19
j_call: TRBJ1-5
d_call: TRBD1
cdr3_nt: TGTGCCACCAGCAGAGCTCAGAGACTCGACAGGGGTCTCAATCAGCACCAGCATTTT
cdr3_aa: CATSRAQRLDRGLNQHQHF

v_call: TRBV12-3/TRBV12-4
clone_size: few
cdr3_length: 16
j_call: TRBJ1-1
d_call: NA
cdr3_nt: TGTGCCAGCAGTCACTCGTCTTGGGGGGGAGGGGCTGAAGCTTTCTTT
cdr3_aa: CASSHSSWGGGAEAFF

v_call: TRBV4-3
clone_size: many
cdr3_length: 11
j_call: TRBJ2-1
d_call: NA
cdr3_nt: TGCGCCAGCAGCTACGGGACCTACCAGTTCTTC
cdr3_aa: CASSYGTYQFF

v_call: TRBV5-4
clone_size: NA
cdr3_length: 13
j_call: TRBJ1-1
d_call: NA
cdr3_nt: TGTGCCAGCCGACCCGAAAGCAGACCTGAAGCTTTCTTT
cdr3_aa: CASRPESRPEAFF

v_call: TRBV7-2
clone_size: many
cdr3_length: 16
j_call: TRBJ1-5
d_call: NA
cdr3_nt: TGTGCCAGCAGCTTATCCATCATCGGGAACAATCAGCCCCAGCATTTT
cdr3_aa: CASSLSIIGNNQPQHF

v_call: TRBV7-3
clone_size: few
cdr3_length: 14
j_call: TRBJ2-1
d_call: NA
cdr3_nt: TGTGCCAGCAGCCCCGACACTAGTTACAATGAGCAGTTCTTC
cdr3_aa: CASSPDTSYNEQFF

v_call: TRBV5-6
clone_size: many
cdr3_length: 18
j_call: TRBJ2-3
d_call: NA
cdr3_nt: TGTGCCAGCAGCCCGAGTCGCTTTGCGGTCATTAGCACAGATACGCAGTATTTT
cdr3_aa: CASSPSRFAVISTDTQYF

v_call: TRBV20-1
clone_size: few
cdr3_length: 11
j_call: TRBJ1-2
d_call: NA
cdr3_nt: TGCAGTGTACGGACACCATATGGCTACACCTTC
cdr3_aa: CSVRTPYGYTF

v_call: TRBV6-2/TRBV6-3
clone_size: many
cdr3_length: 14
j_call: TRBJ1-1
d_call: NA
cdr3_nt: TGTGCCAGCAGTAAGGGATCCCTGGGCACTGAAGCTTTCTTT
cdr3_aa: CASSKGSLGTEAFF

v_call: TRBV10-3
clone_size: NA
cdr3_length: 14
j_call: TRBJ2-7
d_call: NA
cdr3_nt: TGTGCCACCAAGGCCCCCGGGGACTCCTACGAGCAGTACTTC
cdr3_aa: CATKAPGDSYEQYF

v_call: TRBV4-2
clone_size: NA
cdr3_length: 17
j_call: TRBJ2-5
d_call: TRBD2
cdr3_nt: TGTGCCAGCAGCCAAGATTACCCTAGCGGCAGGAGAGAGACCCAGTACTTC
cdr3_aa: CASSQDYPSGRRETQYF

v_call: TRBV30
clone_size: many
cdr3_length: 13
j_call: TRBJ1-2
d_call: NA
cdr3_nt: TGTGCCTGGAGTGCCACAGGGTACTATGGCTACACCTTC
cdr3_aa: CAWSATGYYGYTF

v_call: TRBV5-1
clone_size: few
cdr3_length: 16
j_call: TRBJ2-3
d_call: NA
cdr3_nt: TGCGCCAGCAGCGACTTGGACGGGTCGAGGACAGATACGCAGTATTTT
cdr3_aa: CASSDLDGSRTDTQYF

v_call: TRBV6-2/TRBV6-3
clone_size: NA
cdr3_length: 14
j_call: TRBJ2-7
d_call: NA
cdr3_nt: TGTGCCAGCAGTTACGCCGGAGCGGCCTACGAGCAGTACTTC
cdr3_aa: CASSYAGAAYEQYF

v_call: TRBV19
clone_size: NA
cdr3_length: 13
j_call: TRBJ1-1
d_call: NA
cdr3_nt: TGTGCCAGTAGTATAGATGGACGTGGTGAAGCTTTCTTT
cdr3_aa: CASSIDGRGEAFF

v_call: TRBV7-9
clone_size: many
cdr3_length: 15
j_call: TRBJ1-1
d_call: TRBD1
cdr3_nt: TGTGCCAGCAGCAAAGGGACAGGGGGCAGAACTGAAGCTTTCTTT
cdr3_aa: CASSKGTGGRTEAFF

v_call: TRBV6-2/TRBV6-3
clone_size: few
cdr3_length: 15
j_call: TRBJ1-5
d_call: TRBD1
cdr3_nt: TGTGCCAGCAGTTACCCAGGACAGGCGAATCAGCCCCAGCATTTT
cdr3_aa: CASSYPGQANQPQHF

v_call: TRBV4-1
clone_size: NA
cdr3_length: 14
j_call: TRBJ1-5
d_call: TRBD1
cdr3_nt: TGCGCCAGCAGTCAAACAGGGGGCAATCAGCCCCGGCATTTT
cdr3_aa: CASSQTGGNQPRHF

v_call: TRBV12-3/TRBV12-4
clone_size: few
cdr3_length: 15
j_call: TRBJ2-2
d_call: TRBD1
cdr3_nt: TGTGCCAGCAGAACAGGGGAACCGAACACCGGGGAGCTGTTTTTT
cdr3_aa: CASRTGEPNTGELFF

v_call: TRBV27
clone_size: NA
cdr3_length: 15
j_call: TRBJ2-5
d_call: TRBD2
cdr3_nt: TGTGCCAGCAGTTTATCGTTCGGGGGGGTAGAGACCCAGTACTTC
cdr3_aa: CASSLSFGGVETQYF

v_call: TRBV9
clone_size: many
cdr3_length: 13
j_call: TRBJ2-3
d_call: NA
cdr3_nt: TGTGCCAGCAGCCTTATGGTCACAGATACGCAGTATTTT
cdr3_aa: CASSLMVTDTQYF

v_call: TRBV29-1
clone_size: many
cdr3_length: 11
j_call: TRBJ2-7
d_call: NA
cdr3_nt: TGCAGCGTTCAGAGAGACTACGAGCAGTACTTC
cdr3_aa: CSVQRDYEQYF

v_call: TRBV12-3/TRBV12-4
clone_size: NA
cdr3_length: 20
j_call: TRBJ2-3
d_call: TRBD2
cdr3_nt: TGTGCCAGCAGTCCCACCAAACTAGCGGGGGGTCCTGATCCAACAGATACGCAGTATTTT
cdr3_aa: CASSPTKLAGGPDPTDTQYF

v_call: TRBV6-2/TRBV6-3
clone_size: NA
cdr3_length: 15
j_call: TRBJ2-7
d_call: TRBD1
cdr3_nt: TGTGCCAGCAGTTACTGGGACAGCCCCTCCTACGAGCAGTACTTC
cdr3_aa: CASSYWDSPSYEQYF

v_call: TRBV19
clone_size: many
cdr3_length: 15
j_call: TRBJ2-3
d_call: NA
cdr3_nt: TGTGCCAGTACTGCCTGGGGGGCCAGCACAGATACGCAGTATTTT
cdr3_aa: CASTAWGASTDTQYF

v_call: TRBV6-5
clone_size: NA
cdr3_length: 18
j_call: TRBJ2-2
d_call: TRBD2
cdr3_nt: TGTGCCAGCAGTTACTCGACTAGCGGCTTATCGAACACCGGGGAGCTGTTTTTT
cdr3_aa: CASSYSTSGLSNTGELFF